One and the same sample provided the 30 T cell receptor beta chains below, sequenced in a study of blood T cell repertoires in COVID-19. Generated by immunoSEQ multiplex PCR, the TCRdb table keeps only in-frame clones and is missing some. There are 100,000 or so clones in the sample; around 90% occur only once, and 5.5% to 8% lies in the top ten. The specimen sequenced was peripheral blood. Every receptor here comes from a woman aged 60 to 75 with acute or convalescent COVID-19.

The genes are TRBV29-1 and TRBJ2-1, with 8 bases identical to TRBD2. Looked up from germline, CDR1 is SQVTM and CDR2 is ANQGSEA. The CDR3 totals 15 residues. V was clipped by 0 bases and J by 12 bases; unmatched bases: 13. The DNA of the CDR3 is TGCAGCGTTGAAGAGGGGGGAAGCGGGAGTTCGGGGCAGTTCTTC. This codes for CSVEEGGSGSSGQFF.

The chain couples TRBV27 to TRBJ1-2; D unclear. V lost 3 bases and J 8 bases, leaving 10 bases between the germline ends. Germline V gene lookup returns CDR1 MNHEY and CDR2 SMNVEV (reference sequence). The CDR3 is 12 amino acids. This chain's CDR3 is CASSFRGMGYTF. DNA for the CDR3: TGTGCCAGCAGTTTCCGGGGAATGGGCTACACCTTC.

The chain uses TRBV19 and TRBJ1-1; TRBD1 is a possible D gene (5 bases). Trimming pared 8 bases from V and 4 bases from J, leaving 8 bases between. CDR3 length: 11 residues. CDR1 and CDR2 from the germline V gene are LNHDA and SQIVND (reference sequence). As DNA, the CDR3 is TGTGCCAGTGGGACTCTCACTGAAGCTTTCTTT. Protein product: CASGTLTEAFF. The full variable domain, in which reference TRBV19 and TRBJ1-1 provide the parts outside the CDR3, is DGGITQSPKYLFRKEGQNVTLSCEQNLNHDAMYWYRQDPGQGLRLIYYSQIVNDFQKGDIAEGYSVSREKKESFPLTVTSAQKNPTAFYLCASGTLTEAFFGQGTRLTVV.

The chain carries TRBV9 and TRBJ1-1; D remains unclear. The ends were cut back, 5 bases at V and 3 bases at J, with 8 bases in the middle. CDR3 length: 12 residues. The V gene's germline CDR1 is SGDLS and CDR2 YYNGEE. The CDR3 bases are TGTGCCAGCAGTACGGAGTACACTGAAGCTTTCTTT. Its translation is CASSTEYTEAFF.

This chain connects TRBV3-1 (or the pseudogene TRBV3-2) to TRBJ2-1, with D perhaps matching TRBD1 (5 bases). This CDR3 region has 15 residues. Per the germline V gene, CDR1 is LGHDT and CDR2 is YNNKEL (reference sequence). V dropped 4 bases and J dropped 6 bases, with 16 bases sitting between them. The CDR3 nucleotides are TGTGCCAGCAGCCGTGAATTCAGGGTAGGCAATGAGCAGTTCTTC. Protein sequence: CASSREFRVGNEQFF.

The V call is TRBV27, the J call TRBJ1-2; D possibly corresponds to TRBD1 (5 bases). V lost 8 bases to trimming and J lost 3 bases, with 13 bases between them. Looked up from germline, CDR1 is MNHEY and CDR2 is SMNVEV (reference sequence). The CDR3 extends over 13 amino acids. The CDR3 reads CASASGQYYGYTF. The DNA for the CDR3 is TGTGCCAGCGCATCAGGGCAGTACTATGGCTACACCTTC.

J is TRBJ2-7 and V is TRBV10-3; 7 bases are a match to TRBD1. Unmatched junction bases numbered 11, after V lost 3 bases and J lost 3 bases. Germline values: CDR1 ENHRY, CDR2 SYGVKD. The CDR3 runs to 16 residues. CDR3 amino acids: CAISDPGQSRGYEQYF. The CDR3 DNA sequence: TGTGCCATCAGTGACCCGGGACAGTCTAGGGGCTACGAGCAGTACTTC.

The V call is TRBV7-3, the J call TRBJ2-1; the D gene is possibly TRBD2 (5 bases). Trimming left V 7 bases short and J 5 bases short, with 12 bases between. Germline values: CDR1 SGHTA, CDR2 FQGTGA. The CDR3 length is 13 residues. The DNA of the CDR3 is TGTGCCAGCAAGGAGCAGCGGAACAATGAGCAGTTCTTC. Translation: CASKEQRNNEQFF.

The CDR3 loop reads CATPARGPRTGYTF. The CDR3 nucleotides read TGTGCCACCCCAGCACGAGGGCCCAGAACTGGCTACACCTTC. This sequence joins TRBV6-4 and TRBJ1-2; D remains ambiguous. Germline CDR1 MRHNA, CDR2 SNTAGT. V lost 10 bases and J lost 7, with 22 bases in between. The CDR3 is 14 amino acids.

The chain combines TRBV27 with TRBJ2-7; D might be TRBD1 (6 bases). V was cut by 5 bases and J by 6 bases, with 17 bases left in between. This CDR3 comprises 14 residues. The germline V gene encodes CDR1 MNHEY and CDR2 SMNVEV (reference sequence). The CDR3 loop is CASSQQGGLGEQYF. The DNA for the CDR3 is TGTGCCAGCAGTCAACAGGGTGGATTGGGCGAGCAGTACTTC.

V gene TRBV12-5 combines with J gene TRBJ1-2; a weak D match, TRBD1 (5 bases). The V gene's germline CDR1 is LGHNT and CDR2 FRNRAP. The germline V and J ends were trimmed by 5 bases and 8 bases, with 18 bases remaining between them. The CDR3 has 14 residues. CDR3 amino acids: CASGRSGSVGGYTF. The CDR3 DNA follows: TGTGCTAGTGGTAGATCAGGGTCCGTGGGGGGCTACACCTTC.

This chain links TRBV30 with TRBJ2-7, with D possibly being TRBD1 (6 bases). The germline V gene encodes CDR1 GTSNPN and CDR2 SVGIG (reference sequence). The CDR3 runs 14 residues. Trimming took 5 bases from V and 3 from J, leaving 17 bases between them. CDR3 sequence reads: CAWGSGTRYYEQYF. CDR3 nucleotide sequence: TGTGCCTGGGGCTCCGGGACAAGATACTACGAGCAGTACTTC.

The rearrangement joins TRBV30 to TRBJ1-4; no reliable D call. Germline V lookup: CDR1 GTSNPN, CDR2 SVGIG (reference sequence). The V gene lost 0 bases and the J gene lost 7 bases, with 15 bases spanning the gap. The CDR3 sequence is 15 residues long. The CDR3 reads CAWSVRRGSGEKLFF. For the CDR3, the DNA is TGTGCCTGGAGTGTACGGCGTGGTTCGGGTGAAAAACTGTTTTTT.

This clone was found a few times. The CDR3 nucleotides read TGTGCCACCAGTGACCAGGGAATACTGTTTTTT. Translating gives CATSDQGILFF. V is TRBV24-1 and J is TRBJ1-4; D is perhaps TRBD1 (5 bases). The length of the CDR3 is 11 residues. From germline, CDR1 is KGHDR and CDR2 SFDVKD. The V gene lost 4 bases and the J gene lost 13 bases, with 9 bases spanning the gap.

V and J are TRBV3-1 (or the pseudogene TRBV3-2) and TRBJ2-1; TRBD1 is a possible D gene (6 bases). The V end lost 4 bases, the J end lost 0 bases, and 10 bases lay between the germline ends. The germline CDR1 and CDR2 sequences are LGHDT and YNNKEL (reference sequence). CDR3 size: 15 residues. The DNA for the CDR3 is TGTGCCAGCAGCCCCGGGACACCCTCCTACAATGAGCAGTTCTTC. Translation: CASSPGTPSYNEQFF.

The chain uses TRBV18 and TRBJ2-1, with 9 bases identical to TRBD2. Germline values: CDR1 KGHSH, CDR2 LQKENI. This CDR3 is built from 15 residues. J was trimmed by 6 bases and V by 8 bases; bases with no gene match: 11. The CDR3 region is CASSQLAGATNEQFF. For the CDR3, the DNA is TGTGCCAGCAGCCAATTAGCGGGGGCGACCAATGAGCAGTTCTTC.

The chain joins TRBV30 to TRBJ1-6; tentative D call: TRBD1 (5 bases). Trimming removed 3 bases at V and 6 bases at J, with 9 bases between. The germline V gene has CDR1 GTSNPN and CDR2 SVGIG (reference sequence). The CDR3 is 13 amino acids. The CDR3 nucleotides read TGTGCCTGGAGGCCGCAGGGTAATTCACCCCTCCACTTT. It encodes CAWRPQGNSPLHF.

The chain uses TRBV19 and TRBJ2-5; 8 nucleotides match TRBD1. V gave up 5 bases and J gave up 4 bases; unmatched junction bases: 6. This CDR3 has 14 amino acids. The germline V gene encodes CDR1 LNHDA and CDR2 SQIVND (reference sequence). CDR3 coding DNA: TGTGCCAGTAGTCCAGGGGGCTTAAGAGAGACCCAGTACTTC. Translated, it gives CASSPGGLRETQYF.

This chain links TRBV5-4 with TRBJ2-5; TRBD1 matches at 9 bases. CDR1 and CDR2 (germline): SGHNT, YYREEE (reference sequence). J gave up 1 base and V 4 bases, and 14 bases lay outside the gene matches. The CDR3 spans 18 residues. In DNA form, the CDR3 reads TGTGCCAGCAGCCGGGGGTCAGTTCAGGGACAGGGCCAAGAGACCCAGTACTTC. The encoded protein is CASSRGSVQGQGQETQYF.

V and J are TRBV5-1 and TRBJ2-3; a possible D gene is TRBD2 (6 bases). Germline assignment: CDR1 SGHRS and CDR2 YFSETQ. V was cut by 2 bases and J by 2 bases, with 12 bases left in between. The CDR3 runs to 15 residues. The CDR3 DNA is TGCGCCAGCAGCTTAGGAGGGGTGGACACAGATACGCAGTATTTT. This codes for CASSLGGVDTDTQYF.

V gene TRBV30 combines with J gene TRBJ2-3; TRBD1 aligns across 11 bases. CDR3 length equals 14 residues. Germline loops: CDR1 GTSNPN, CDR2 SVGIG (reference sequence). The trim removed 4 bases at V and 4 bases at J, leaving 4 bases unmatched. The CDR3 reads CAWTGTGGADTQYF. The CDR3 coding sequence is TGTGCCTGGACCGGGACAGGGGGTGCAGATACGCAGTATTTT.

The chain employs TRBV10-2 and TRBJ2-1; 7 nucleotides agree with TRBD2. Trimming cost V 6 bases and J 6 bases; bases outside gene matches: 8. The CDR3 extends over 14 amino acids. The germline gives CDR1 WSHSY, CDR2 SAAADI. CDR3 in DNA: TGCGCCAGCAGCGGGGGGTGGACGGGCAATGAGCAGTTCTTC. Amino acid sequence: CASSGGWTGNEQFF.

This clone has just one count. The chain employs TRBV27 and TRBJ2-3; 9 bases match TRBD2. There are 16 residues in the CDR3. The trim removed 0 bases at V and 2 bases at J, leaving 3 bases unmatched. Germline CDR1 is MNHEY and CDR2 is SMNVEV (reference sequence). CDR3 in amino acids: CASSLSLAGATDTQYF. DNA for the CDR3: TGTGCCAGCAGTTTATCCTTAGCGGGAGCCACAGATACGCAGTATTTT.

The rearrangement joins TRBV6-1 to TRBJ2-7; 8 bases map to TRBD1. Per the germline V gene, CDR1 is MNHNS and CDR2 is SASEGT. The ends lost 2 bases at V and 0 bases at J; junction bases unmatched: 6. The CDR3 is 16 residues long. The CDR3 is CASSEMGQDHSYEQYV. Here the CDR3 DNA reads TGTGCCAGCAGTGAAATGGGACAGGACCACTCCTACGAGCAGTACGTC.

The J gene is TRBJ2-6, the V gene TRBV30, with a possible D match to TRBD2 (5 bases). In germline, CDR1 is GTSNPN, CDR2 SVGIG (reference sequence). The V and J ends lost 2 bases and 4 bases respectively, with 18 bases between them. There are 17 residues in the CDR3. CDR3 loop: CAWSRLLQRWGANVLTF. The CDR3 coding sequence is TGTGCCTGGAGTCGCCTCCTCCAGCGGTGGGGGGCCAACGTCCTGACTTTC.

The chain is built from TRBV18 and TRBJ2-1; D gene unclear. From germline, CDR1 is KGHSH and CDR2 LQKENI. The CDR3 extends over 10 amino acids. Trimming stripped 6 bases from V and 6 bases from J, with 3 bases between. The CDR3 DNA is TGTGCCAGCTCTCGCAATGAGCAGTTCTTC. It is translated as CASSRNEQFF.

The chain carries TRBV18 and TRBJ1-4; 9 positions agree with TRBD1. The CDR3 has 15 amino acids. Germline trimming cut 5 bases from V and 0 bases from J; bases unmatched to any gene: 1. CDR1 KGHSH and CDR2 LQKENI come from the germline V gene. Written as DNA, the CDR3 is TGTGCCAGCTCAGGACAGGGGTCAACTAATGAAAAACTGTTTTTT. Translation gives CASSGQGSTNEKLFF.

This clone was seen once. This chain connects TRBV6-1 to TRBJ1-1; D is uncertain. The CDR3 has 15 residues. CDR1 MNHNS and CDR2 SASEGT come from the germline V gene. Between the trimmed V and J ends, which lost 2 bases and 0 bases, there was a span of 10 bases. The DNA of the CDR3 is TGTGCCAGCAGTGAAAATAGGAGGATGAACACTGAAGCTTTCTTT. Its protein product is CASSENRRMNTEAFF.

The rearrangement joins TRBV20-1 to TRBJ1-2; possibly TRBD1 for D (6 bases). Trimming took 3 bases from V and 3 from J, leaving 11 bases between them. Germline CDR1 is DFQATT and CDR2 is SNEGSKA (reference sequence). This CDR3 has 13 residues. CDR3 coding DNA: TGCAGTGCTAGTAACAGGGTGGACTATGGCTACACCTTC. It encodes CSASNRVDYGYTF.

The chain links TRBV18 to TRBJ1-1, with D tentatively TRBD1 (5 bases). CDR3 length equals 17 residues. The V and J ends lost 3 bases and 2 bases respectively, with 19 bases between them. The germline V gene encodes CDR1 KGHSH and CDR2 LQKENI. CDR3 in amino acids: CASSPTSNGHSNTEAFF. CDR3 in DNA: TGTGCCAGCTCACCCACCAGTAATGGACACTCTAACACTGAAGCTTTCTTT.